A selection of T cell receptor beta chains follows, all from one sample in a study of blood T cell repertoires in COVID-19. Generated by immunoSEQ multiplex PCR, the TCRdb table keeps only in-frame clones and is missing some. The sample includes roughly 230,000 clones, roughly 89% of them seen just once. Sample: peripheral blood. The receptors originated from a woman aged 40 to 55 who had recovered from COVID-19. CDR3s include the opening cysteine and the closing phenylalanine or tryptophan. A D gene is named only where the DNA matches it firmly. Only part of the rows carry a size: once, few, many, or a class if the clone is expanded.

-,TRBD2,TRBJ2-3,TRBV7-2,CASSPPSVAGEYF,TGTGCCAGCAGCCCCCCCTCGGTAGCGGGAGAGTATTTT
once,-,TRBJ1-2,TRBV18,CASSPSTESFGYTF,TGTGCCAGCTCACCTTCGACAGAATCTTTTGGCTACACCTTC
-,-,TRBJ2-3,TRBV11-2,CASSRALTGDTQYF,TGTGCCAGCAGCCGAGCACTTACCGGAGATACGCAGTATTTT
-,TRBD1,TRBJ2-7,TRBV10-1,CARAPGQGRHEQYF,TGCGCCAGGGCACCGGGACAGGGTAGGCACGAGCAGTACTTC
-,TRBD1,TRBJ2-5,TRBV14,CASSQDRVVQYF,TGTGCCAGCAGCCAGGACAGGGTTGTCCAGTACTTC
once,-,TRBJ1-2,TRBV4-2,CASSSQARGGDYGYTF,TGTGCCAGCAGCTCCCAAGCGAGGGGGGGCGACTATGGCTACACCTTC
-,TRBD2,TRBJ2-1,TRBV6-5,CASGIAGGYNEQFF,TGTGCCAGCGGTATAGCGGGGGGATACAATGAGCAGTTCTTC
once,-,TRBJ2-5,TRBV3-1/TRBV3-2,CASSQGLQEQETQYF,TGTGCCAGCAGCCAGGGACTTCAAGAACAAGAGACCCAGTACTTC
-,-,TRBJ2-3,TRBV9,CASSPWAADTQYF,TGTGCCAGCAGCCCCTGGGCTGCAGATACGCAGTATTTT
-,-,TRBJ1-4,TRBV27,CASSFGRGANEKLFF,TGTGCCAGCAGTTTCGGGAGGGGGGCTAATGAAAAACTGTTTTTT
-,TRBD2,TRBJ2-3,TRBV29-1,CSVVLAGGQGTDTQYF,TGCAGCGTTGTTCTAGCGGGGGGGCAGGGCACAGATACGCAGTATTTT
few,-,TRBJ2-2,TRBV7-9,CASSFGGTGELFF,TGTGCCAGCAGCTTCGGGGGAACCGGGGAGCTGTTTTTT